Detailed here is one T cell receptor beta chain. Since a much larger clone is just one base distant, this may be a read error. The sample originates from a study of blood T cells in healthy people across ages. Study overall: Researchers report that template switching captured about one barcoded beta molecule per two T cells.

Germline V gene lookup returns CDR1 SQVTM and CDR2 ANQGSEA. V lost 4 bases to trimming and J lost 3 bases, with 10 bases between them. The CDR3 extends over 12 amino acids. Primers used in a second PCR of about 7 to 11 cycles were a sample-barcoded 5' primer and a J-beta primer mix. TCRdb re-called the 5' RACE reads with MiXCR, one entry per CDR3 protein. The profile shows 2 million or so distinct CDR3 sequences, 49% of them singletons. Sequencing was done on a sample of blood. This TCR was recovered from a woman in her thirties or forties in good health. The chain recombines TRBV29-1 with TRBJ2-7; no definite D call. CDR3 in DNA: TGCAGCGTTGTGAACAGTTTCTACGAGCAGTACTTC. Translating gives CSVVNSFYEQYF.